These 13 T cell receptor beta chains originate from one sample sequenced in a study of blood T cells in healthy people across ages. The authors ran a second PCR of 7 to 11 cycles using a sample-barcoded 5' primer and a J-beta primer mix. TCRdb reanalysed the 5' RACE reads using MiXCR and keeps one entry per CDR3 protein. The data hold approximately 600,000 distinct CDR3 sequences, with about 53% observed a single time. The source material was blood. The receptors derive from a man between 60 and 70 years old in good health.

V and J are TRBV6-1 and TRBJ2-5, with TRBD1 identical over 11 bases. V lost 5 bases and J lost 4; bases outside the gene matches: 3. CDR3 length equals 14 residues. Germline-derived CDR1 and CDR2 are MNHNS and SASEGT. CDR3 sequence reads: CASSTGQGAETQYF. CDR3 nucleotides: TGTGCCAGCAGTACTGGACAGGGGGCAGAGACCCAGTACTTC.

This chain joins TRBV15 and TRBJ1-5; D call uncertain. The CDR3 has 14 amino acids. V lost 0 bases to trimming and J lost 0 bases, with 3 bases between them. Germline values: CDR1 LNHNV, CDR2 YYDKDF (reference sequence). The CDR3 DNA is TGTGCCACCAGCAGAGACCCTAGCAATCAGCCCCAGCATTTT. Translation: CATSRDPSNQPQHF.

The chain carries TRBV5-1 and TRBJ2-3; 7 bases line up with TRBD1. V dropped 4 bases and J dropped 1; count of bases not matched to a gene: 6. The CDR3 has 15 residues. Germline V CDR1 and CDR2: SGHRS, YFSETQ. The CDR3 nucleotides read TGCGCCAGCAGCCCCAAAACAGGGGGCACAGATACGCAGTATTTT. Translation gives CASSPKTGGTDTQYF. The full variable domain, completed using reference TRBV5-1 and TRBJ2-3, is KAGVTQTPRYLIKTRGQQVTLSCSPISGHRSVSWYQQTPGQGLQFLFEYFSETQRNKGNFPGRFSGRQFSNSRSEMNVSTLELGDSALYLCASSPKTGGTDTQYFGPGTRLTVL.

The chain combines TRBV12-3 or TRBV12-4 with TRBJ2-1, with a weak D call TRBD2 (6 bases). The CDR3 covers 16 residues. V was clipped by 3 bases and J by 5 bases, with 17 bases between them. CDR3 coding DNA: TGTGCCAGCAGTTTGATGGCGGGGCGGGCGGACAATGAGCAGTTCTTC. It encodes CASSLMAGRADNEQFF.

The chain couples TRBV10-3 to TRBJ2-3, with D maybe TRBD1 (5 bases). The germline V gene has CDR1 ENHRY and CDR2 SYGVKD. V was clipped by 6 bases and J by 4 bases, with 17 bases between them. This CDR3 has 15 amino acids. The CDR3 is CAISSGITLADTQYF. Written as DNA, the CDR3 is TGTGCCATCAGCTCAGGGATTACCCTCGCAGATACGCAGTATTTT.

The chain employs TRBV28 and TRBJ2-1, with D unresolved. V was cut by 3 bases and J by 0 bases, with 6 bases left in between. Germline loops: CDR1 MDHEN, CDR2 SYDVKM. The CDR3 contains 14 residues. The CDR3 bases are TGTGCCAGCAGTTTTTACAGCTCCTACAATGAGCAGTTCTTC. Its protein is CASSFYSSYNEQFF.

Many counts were recorded for this clonotype. J is TRBJ2-2 and V is TRBV5-1; 9 bases line up with TRBD2. This CDR3 region has 17 residues. Germline lookup yields CDR1 SGHRS and CDR2 YFSETQ. Trimming took 0 bases from V and 1 from J; bases not matched to a gene: 4. CDR3 sequence reads: CASSLGIAGENTGELFF. For the CDR3, the DNA is TGCGCCAGCAGCTTGGGGATAGCGGGAGAGAACACCGGGGAGCTGTTTTTT. The entire variable domain, with the rest obtained from reference TRBV5-1 and TRBJ2-2, is as follows: KAGVTQTPRYLIKTRGQQVTLSCSPISGHRSVSWYQQTPGQGLQFLFEYFSETQRNKGNFPGRFSGRQFSNSRSEMNVSTLELGDSALYLCASSLGIAGENTGELFFGEGSRLTVL.

Notes on this clonotype: One junction end does not reproduce the germline sequence, and a read error may be involved. The chain combines TRBV7-9 with TRBJ1-2; the D is unclear. Germline-derived CDR1 and CDR2 are SEHNR and FQNEAQ (reference sequence). CDR3 length: 15 residues. The CDR3 nucleotides are TGTGCCGGCAGCCTCCGGAATGACATTGGGAATGGCTACACCTTC. Its protein is CAGSLRNDIGNGYTF.

The V and J genes are TRBV7-2 and TRBJ2-1, with 9 bases that match TRBD1. V was pared by 4 bases and J by 2 bases, with 3 bases of the junction left unmatched. CDR3 size: 15 residues. CDR1 is SGHTA, CDR2 FQGNSA, per germline. This CDR3 reads CASSSDRGAYNEQFF. The CDR3 coding sequence is TGTGCCAGCAGCTCAGACAGGGGGGCCTACAATGAGCAGTTCTTC.

This CDR3 is CASRGASGRSETQYF. The CDR3 nucleotides are TGTGCCAGCAGGGGAGCTAGCGGCCGCTCAGAGACCCAGTACTTC. The chain links TRBV6-2 or TRBV6-3 to TRBJ2-5; 7 bases fit TRBD2. V was pared by 6 bases and J by 4 bases, with 11 bases of the junction left unmatched. Germline CDR1 is MNHEY and CDR2 is SVGEGT. This CDR3 contains 15 residues.

This chain links TRBV7-6 with TRBJ1-6; weak D call: TRBD1 (6 bases). CDR1 and CDR2 from the germline V gene are SGHVS and FNYEAQ. The CDR3 runs 14 residues. Trimming removed 6 bases from V and 9 bases from J, with 15 bases in between. In DNA form, the CDR3 reads TGTGCCAGCAGTCAACAGGGACTGGGTTCACCCCTCCACTTT. This codes for CASSQQGLGSPLHF.

This clonotype was counted only a few times. The chain has TRBV29-1 and TRBJ1-4, with D uncertain. Trimming cost V 2 bases and J 6 bases, with 13 bases left between them. Germline CDR1 reads SQVTM; CDR2 reads ANQGSEA. The CDR3 is made up of 14 amino acids. The CDR3 DNA sequence: TGCAGCGTTGAATACAGAGCCGAGGATGAAAAACTGTTTTTT. Protein: CSVEYRAEDEKLFF.

This clonotype has a handful of counts. The chain is built from TRBV12-3 or TRBV12-4 and TRBJ2-5; 9 nucleotides match TRBD1. This CDR3 is 18 amino acids long. The junction had 15 bases not matched to a gene; V was cut back by 5 bases and J by 2 bases. The CDR3 region is CASSQPTGGPRAQETQYF. In nucleotides, the CDR3 is TGTGCCAGCAGTCAGCCTACAGGGGGCCCCCGGGCTCAAGAGACCCAGTACTTC.